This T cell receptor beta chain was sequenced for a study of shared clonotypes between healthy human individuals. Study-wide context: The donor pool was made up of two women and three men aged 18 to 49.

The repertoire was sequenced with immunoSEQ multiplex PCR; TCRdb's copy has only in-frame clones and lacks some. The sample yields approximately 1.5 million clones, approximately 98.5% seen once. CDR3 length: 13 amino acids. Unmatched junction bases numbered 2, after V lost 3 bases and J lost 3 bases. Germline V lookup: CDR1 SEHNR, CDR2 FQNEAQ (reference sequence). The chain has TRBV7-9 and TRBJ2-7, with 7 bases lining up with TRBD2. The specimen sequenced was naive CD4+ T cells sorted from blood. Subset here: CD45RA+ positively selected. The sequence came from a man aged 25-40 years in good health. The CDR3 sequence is CASSFGTNYEQYF. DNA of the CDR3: TGTGCCAGCAGCTTCGGGACTAACTACGAGCAGTACTTC.